These T cell receptor beta chains were read from a single sample in a study of blood T cell repertoires in COVID-19. Only in-frame clones appear in the TCRdb table, and some are missing; sequencing was by immunoSEQ multiplex PCR. The profile shows around 70,000 clones, around nine tenths of them singletons. The specimen sequenced was peripheral blood. The receptors were sampled from a woman of 80 years or more with active or convalescent COVID-19. Each CDR3 is given with its conserved first and last residue. D genes are given only for firm matches.

v_gene,d_gene,j_gene,CDR3aa
TRBV7-2,TRBD2,TRBJ2-2,CASSLGGRGAPGELFF
TRBV7-2,.,TRBJ1-6,CASEITGLNSPLHF
TRBV4-2,TRBD2,TRBJ2-3,CASSQDRQGGTDTQYF
TRBV29-1,TRBD2,TRBJ2-3,CSVLRTSGGASGDTQYF
TRBV25-1,.,TRBJ1-6,CASSGFGTPPHF
TRBV27,.,TRBJ2-1,CATSSYNEQFF
TRBV6-5,.,TRBJ2-3,CASSSPAGLTQYF
TRBV28,.,TRBJ2-7,CASSLGGPNGEQYF
TRBV6-1,.,TRBJ1-2,CASSERGVYGYTF
TRBV4-1,.,TRBJ2-7,CASSLTYRDPYEQYF
TRBV7-2,.,TRBJ1-2,CASSEGEGRGYTF
TRBV6-5,.,TRBJ2-1,CASTRGNEQFF
TRBV4-3,.,TRBJ1-6,CASSQDLQGGNSPLHF
TRBV9,TRBD1,TRBJ1-2,CASSVGAGGINYGYTF
TRBV30,TRBD1,TRBJ1-5,CAWGTGVWDQPQHF
TRBV5-4,.,TRBJ1-3,CASSSRDWGGDTIYF
TRBV5-1,.,TRBJ2-1,CASSAMGLREQFF
TRBV19,.,TRBJ2-1,CASSVYDSPYNEQFF
TRBV21-1,.,TRBJ2-7,CASSKLSQGTYEQYF